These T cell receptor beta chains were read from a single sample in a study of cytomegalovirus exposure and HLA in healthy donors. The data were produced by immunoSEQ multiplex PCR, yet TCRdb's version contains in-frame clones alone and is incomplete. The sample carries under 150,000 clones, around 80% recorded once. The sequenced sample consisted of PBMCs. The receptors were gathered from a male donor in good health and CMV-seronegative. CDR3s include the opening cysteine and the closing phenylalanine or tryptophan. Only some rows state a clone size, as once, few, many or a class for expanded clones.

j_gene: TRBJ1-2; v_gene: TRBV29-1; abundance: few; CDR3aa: CSVRDRIYGYTF
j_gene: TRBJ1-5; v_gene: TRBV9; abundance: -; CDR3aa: CASSVAGTANQPQHF
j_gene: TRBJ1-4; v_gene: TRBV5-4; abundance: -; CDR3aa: CASSLAGGTNEKLFF
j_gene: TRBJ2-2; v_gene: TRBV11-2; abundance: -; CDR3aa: CASSLASSGYTGELFF
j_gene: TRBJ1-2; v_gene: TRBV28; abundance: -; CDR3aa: CASSLNPTNGYTF
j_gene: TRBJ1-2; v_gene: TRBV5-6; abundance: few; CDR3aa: CASSLKDRGSGTF
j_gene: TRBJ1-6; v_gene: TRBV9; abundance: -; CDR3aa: CASSPSPGLGNSPLHF
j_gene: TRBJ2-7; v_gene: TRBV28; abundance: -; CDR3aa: CASSPRTGFYEQYF
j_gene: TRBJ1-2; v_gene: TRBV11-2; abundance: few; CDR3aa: CASSQTGGKSYGYTF
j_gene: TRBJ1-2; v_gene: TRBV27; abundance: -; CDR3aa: CASSFRTGKDYGYTF
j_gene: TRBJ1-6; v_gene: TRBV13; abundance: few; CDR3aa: CASSLGQAASPLHF
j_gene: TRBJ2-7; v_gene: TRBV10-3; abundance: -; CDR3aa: CAIRSDGSSYEQYF
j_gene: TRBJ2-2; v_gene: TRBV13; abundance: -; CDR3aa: CASSAEPGGLDGELFF
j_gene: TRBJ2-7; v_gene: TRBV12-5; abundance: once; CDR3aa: CASGQGDYEQYF
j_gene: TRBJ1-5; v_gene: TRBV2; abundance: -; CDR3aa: CASRGQGGSNQPQHF
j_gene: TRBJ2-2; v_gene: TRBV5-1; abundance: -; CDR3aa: CASTMNPTGYTGELFF
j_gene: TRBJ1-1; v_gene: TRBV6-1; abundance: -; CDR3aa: CASSRDATEAFF
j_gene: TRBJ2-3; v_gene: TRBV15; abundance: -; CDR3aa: CATTSWGGSDTQYF
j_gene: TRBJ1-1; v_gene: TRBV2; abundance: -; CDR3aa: CASSEIKEAFF
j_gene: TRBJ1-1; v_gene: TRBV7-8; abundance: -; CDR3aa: CASSAGTYTEAFF
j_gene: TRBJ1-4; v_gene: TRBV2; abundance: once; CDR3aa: CASGQGGEKLFF
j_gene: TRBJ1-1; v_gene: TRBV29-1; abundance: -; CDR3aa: CSVAVTGGVSTEAFF
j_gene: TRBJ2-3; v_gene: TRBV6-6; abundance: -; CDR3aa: CASSYSEDTQYF
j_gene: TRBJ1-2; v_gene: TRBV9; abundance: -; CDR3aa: CASSVGGGGNYGYTF
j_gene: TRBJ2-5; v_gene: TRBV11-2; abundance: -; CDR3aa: CASRLGGETQYF
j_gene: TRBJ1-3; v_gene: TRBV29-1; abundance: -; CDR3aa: CSVVQGAIGNTIYF
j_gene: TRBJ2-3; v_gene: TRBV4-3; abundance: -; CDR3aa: CASSPTVYGTDTQYF
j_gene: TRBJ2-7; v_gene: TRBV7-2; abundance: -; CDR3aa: CASSPGYLGEQYF
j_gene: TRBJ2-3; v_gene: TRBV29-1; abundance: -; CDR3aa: CSVDTGSDTQYF
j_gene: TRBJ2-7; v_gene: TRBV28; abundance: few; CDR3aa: CASCRRGEQYF
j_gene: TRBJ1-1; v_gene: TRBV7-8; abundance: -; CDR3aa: CASSLDRTFSNTEAFF
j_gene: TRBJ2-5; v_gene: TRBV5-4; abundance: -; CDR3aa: CASSPRASTKETQYF
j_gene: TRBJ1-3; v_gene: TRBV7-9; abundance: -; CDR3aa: CSSSLAVLVSGNTIYF
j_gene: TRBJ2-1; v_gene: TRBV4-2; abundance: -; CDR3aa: CASSQEAPGNEQFF
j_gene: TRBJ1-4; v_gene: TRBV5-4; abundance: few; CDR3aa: CASSSGGTTNEKLFF
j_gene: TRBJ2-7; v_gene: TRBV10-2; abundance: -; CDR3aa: CASSVRASSYEQYF
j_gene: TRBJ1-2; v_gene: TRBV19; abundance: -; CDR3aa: CASSMPPDSGYTF
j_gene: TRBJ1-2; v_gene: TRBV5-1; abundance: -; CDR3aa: CASSLRGDRTYGYTF
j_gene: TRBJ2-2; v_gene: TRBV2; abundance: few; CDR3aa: CASRLGGKSGELFF
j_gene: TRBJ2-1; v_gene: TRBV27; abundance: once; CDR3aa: CASNFGGSSYNEQFF
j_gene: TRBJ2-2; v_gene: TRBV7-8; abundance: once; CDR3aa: CASSSEGGATGELFF
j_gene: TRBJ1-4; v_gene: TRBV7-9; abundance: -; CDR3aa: CASSYTSGGSNEKLFF
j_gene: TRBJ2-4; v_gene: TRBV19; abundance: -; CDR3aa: CASSILLAKNIQYF
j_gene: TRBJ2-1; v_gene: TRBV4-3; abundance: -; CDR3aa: CASSLEEAPYNEQFF
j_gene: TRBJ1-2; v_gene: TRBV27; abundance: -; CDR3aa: CASSLKAGEDANYGYTF